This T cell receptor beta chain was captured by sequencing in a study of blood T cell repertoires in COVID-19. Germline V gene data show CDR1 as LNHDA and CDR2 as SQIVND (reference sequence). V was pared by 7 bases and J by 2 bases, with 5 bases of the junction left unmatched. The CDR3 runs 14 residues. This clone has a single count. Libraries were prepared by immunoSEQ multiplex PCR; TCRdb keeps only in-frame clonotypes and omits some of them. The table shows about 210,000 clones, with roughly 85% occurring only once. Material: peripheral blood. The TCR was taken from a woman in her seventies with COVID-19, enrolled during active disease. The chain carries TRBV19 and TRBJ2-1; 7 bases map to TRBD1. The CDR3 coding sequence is TGTGCCAGTATCTCGACAGGGCCCTACAATGAGCAGTTCTTC. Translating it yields CASISTGPYNEQFF.